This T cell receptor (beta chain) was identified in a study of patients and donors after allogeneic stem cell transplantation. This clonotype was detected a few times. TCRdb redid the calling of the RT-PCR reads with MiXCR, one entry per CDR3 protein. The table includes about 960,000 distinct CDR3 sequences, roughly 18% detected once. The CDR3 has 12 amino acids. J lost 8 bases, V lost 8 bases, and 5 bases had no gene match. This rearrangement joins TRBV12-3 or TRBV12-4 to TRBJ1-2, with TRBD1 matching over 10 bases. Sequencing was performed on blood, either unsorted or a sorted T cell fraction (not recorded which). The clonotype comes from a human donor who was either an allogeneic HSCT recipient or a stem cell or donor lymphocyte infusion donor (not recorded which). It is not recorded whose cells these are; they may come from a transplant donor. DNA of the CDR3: TGTGCCAGCCATGACAGGGGGCTAGGCTACACCTTC. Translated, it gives CASHDRGLGYTF.